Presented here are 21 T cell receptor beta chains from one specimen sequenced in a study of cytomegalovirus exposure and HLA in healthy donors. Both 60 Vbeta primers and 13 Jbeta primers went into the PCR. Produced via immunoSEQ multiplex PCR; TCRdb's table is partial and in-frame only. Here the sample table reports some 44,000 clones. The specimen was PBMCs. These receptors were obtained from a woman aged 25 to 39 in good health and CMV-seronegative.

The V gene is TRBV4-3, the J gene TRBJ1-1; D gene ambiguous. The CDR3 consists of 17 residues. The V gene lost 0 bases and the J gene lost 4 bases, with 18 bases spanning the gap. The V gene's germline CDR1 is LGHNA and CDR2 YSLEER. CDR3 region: CASSQEEGALMRTEAFF. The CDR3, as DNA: TGCGCCAGCAGCCAAGAAGAGGGTGCCCTTATGCGCACTGAAGCTTTCTTT.

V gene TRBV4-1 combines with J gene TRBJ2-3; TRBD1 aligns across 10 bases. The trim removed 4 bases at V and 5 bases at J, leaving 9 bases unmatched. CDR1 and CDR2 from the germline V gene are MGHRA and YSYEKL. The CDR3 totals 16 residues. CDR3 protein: CASSPSGQGMRDTQYF. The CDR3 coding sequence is TGCGCCAGCAGCCCTTCGGGACAGGGGATGCGAGATACGCAGTATTTT.

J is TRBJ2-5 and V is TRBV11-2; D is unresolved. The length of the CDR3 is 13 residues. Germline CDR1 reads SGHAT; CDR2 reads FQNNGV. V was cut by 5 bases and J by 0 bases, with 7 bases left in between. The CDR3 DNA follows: TGTGCCAGCAGCCGAGACTACCAAGAGACCCAGTACTTC. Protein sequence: CASSRDYQETQYF. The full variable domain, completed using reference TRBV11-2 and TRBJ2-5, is EAGVAQSPRYKIIEKRQSVAFWCNPISGHATLYWYQQILGQGPKLLIQFQNNGVVDDSQLPKDRFSAERLKGVDSTLKIQPAKLEDSAVYLCASSRDYQETQYFGPGTRLLVL.

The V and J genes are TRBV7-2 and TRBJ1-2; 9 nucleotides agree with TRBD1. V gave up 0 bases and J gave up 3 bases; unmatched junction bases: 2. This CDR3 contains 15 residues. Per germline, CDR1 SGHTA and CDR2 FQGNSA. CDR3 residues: CASSLAGQGYYGYTF. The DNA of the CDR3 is TGTGCCAGCAGCTTAGCGGGACAGGGCTACTATGGCTACACCTTC. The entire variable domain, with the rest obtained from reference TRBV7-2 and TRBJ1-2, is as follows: GAGVSQSPSNKVTEKGKDVELRCDPISGHTALYWYRQSLGQGLEFLIYFQGNSAPDKSGLPSDRFSAERTGGSVSTLTIQRTQQEDSAVYLCASSLAGQGYYGYTFGSGTRLTVV.

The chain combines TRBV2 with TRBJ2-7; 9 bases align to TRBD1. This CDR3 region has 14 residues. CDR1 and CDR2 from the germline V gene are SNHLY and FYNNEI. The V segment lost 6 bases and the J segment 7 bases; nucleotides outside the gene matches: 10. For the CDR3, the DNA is TGTGCCAGCAGAGTTCGGGACAGGGTGGGGGAGCAGTACTTC. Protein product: CASRVRDRVGEQYF.

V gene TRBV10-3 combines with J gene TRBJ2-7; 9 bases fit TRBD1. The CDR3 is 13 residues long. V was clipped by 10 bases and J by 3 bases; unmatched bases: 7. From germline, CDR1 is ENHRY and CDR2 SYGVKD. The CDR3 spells CATAPGQGYEQYF. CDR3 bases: TGTGCCACCGCACCGGGACAGGGCTACGAGCAGTACTTC.

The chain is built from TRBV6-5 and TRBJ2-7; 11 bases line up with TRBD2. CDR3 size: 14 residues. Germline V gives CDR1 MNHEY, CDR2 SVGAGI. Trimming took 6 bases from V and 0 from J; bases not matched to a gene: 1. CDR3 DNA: TGTGCCAGCAGGACTAGCGGGGTCTCCTACGAGCAGTACTTC. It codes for CASRTSGVSYEQYF.

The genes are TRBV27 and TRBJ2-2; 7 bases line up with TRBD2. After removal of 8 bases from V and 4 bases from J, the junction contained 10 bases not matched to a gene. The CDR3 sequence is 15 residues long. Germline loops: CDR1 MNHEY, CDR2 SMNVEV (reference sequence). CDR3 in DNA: TGTGCCAGCCGCCCCTACGCGGGAGTCACCGGGGAGCTGTTTTTT. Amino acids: CASRPYAGVTGELFF.

The CDR3 loop is CASSRTEREAYEQYF. The CDR3 DNA follows: TGCGCCAGCAGCCGGACGGAGCGGGAGGCCTACGAGCAGTACTTC. This chain uses TRBV4-1 with TRBJ2-7; 9 positions agree with TRBD2. V was clipped by 4 bases and J by 2 bases; unmatched bases: 6. This CDR3 is built from 15 residues. Germline V CDR1 and CDR2: MGHRA, YSYEKL.

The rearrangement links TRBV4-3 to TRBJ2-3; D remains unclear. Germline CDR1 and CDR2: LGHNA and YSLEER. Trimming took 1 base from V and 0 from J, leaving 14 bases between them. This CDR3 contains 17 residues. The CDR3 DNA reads TGCGCCAGCAGCCAAGTATTAACCTCTCGGAGCACAGATACGCAGTATTTT. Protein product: CASSQVLTSRSTDTQYF.

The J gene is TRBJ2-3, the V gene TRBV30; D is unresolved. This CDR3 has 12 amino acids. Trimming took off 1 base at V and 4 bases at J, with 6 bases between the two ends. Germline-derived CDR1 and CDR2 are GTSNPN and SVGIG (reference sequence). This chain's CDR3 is CAWSGGADTQYF. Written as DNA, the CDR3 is TGTGCCTGGAGTGGCGGTGCAGATACGCAGTATTTT.

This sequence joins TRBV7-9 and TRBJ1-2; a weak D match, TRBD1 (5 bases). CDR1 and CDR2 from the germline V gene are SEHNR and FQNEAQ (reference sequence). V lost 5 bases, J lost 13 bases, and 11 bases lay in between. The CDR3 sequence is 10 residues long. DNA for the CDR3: TGTGCCAGCAGCCAGGGCGGGGTCACCTTC. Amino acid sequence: CASSQGGVTF.

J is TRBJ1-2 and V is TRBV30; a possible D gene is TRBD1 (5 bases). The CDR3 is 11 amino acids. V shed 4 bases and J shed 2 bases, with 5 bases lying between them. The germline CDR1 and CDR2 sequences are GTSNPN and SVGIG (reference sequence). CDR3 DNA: TGTGCCTGGAAGGGGAACTATGGCTACACCTTC. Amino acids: CAWKGNYGYTF.

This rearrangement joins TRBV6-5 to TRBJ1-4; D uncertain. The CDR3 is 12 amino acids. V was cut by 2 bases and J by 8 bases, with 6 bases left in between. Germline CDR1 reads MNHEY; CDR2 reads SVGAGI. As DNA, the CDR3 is TGTGCCAGCAGTTACAGCCGGGAAAAACTGTTTTTT. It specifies CASSYSREKLFF.

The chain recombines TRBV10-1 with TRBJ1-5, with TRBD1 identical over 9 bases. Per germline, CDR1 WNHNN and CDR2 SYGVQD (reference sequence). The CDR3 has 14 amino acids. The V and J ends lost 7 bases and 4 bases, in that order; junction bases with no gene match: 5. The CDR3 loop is CASTPGTGNQPQHF. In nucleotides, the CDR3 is TGCGCCAGCACACCCGGGACAGGGAATCAGCCCCAGCATTTT.

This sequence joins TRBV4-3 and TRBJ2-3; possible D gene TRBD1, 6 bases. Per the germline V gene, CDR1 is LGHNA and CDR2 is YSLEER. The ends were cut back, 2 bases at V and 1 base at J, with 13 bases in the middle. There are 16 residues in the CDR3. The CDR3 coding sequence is TGCGCCAGCAGCCAACAGGGGAGAGGCGGCACAGATACGCAGTATTTT. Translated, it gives CASSQQGRGGTDTQYF.

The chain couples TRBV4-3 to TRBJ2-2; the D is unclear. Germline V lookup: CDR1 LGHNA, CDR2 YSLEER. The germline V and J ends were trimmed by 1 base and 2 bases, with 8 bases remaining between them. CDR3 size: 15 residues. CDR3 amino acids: CASSQGRINTGELFF. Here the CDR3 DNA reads TGCGCCAGCAGCCAAGGCAGAATAAACACCGGGGAGCTGTTTTTT.

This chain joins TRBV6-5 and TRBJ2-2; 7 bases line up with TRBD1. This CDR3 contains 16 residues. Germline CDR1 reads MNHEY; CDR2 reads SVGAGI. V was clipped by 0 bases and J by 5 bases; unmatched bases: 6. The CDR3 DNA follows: TGTGCCAGCAGTTACTCGAGGGACAGAAGTACCGGGGAGCTGTTTTTT. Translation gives CASSYSRDRSTGELFF.

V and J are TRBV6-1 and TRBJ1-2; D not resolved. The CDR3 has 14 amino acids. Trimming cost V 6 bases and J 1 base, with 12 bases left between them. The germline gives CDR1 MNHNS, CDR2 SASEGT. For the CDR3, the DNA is TGTGCCAGCAGGGCGGGAGGAGGTAACTATGGCTACACCTTC. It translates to CASRAGGGNYGYTF.

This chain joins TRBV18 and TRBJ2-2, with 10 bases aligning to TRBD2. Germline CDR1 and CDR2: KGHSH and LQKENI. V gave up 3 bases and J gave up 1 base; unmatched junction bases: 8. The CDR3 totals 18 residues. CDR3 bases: TGTGCCAGCTCACCGTCAATAGCGGGAGGCCTGAACACCGGGGAGCTGTTTTTT. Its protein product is CASSPSIAGGLNTGELFF.

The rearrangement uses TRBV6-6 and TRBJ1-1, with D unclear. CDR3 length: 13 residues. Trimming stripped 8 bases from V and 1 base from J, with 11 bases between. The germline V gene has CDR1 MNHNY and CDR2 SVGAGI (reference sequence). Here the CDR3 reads CASGDRTNTEAFF. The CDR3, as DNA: TGTGCCAGCGGAGACCGCACGAACACTGAAGCTTTCTTT.